This T cell receptor beta chain was sequenced for a study of T cells in Graves' hyperthyroidism and ophthalmopathy (dated 2019 in TCRdb). About the study as a whole: Peripheral blood samples were taken at the time of initial diagnosis, prior to any treatment. To identify distinguishing TCR V-J signatures, a discovery cohort of 100 patients was used, comprising roughly 45 with Graves' ophthalmopathy and 57 with stable Graves' hyperthyroidism. An independent validation cohort of 18 to 20 hyperthyroidism patients and about 16 patients who later progressed to ophthalmopathy tested prospective prediction of ophthalmopathy. The roughly 100 discovery patients were randomly split 7:3 into training and test sets. In more than five Graves' hyperthyroidism patients, the study also compared T-cell repertoires from thyroid tissue with T-cell repertoires from blood. After sampling, hyperthyroidism patients received methimazole starting at 30 mg daily, and ophthalmopathy patients received high-dose intravenous methylprednisolone. The paper describes TCR Vbeta CDR3 sequencing of 140 or so peripheral blood samples, made up of around 41 ophthalmopathy patients, approximately 73 hyperthyroidism patients and roughly 17 progressor patients. Paper-wide results and their limitations: No statistical method was used to set the sample size in advance, and investigators knew the group allocation. A model built on a 13 V-J signature distinguished ophthalmopathy from stable hyperthyroidism, reaching around 87% sensitivity and 81% to 83% specificity in cross-validation and 80%/75% in testing. Blood samples also contained most of the expanded thyroid clonotypes (frequency above 0.001), which suggests that blood repertoires may reflect thyroid immune responses. In validation, the model predicted progression to ophthalmopathy with about 71% sensitivity and approximately 78% specificity, a median of about 6 months before onset.

TCR beta CDR3 regions were amplified from RNA transcripts. The TCR CDR3 was subjected to a first round of RT-PCR using the HTBI primer set and the Qiagen OneStep RT-PCR kit. Libraries were constructed in a second round of multiplex PCR, after which size selection and purification were performed. Paired-end sequencing of the libraries was performed with 100 bp reads on an Illumina HiSeq2000. The study's processing was this. SOAPnuke was used to process the raw data, throwing out any read that contained adapters or uncalled bases, had a mean Phred below 15, or lacked an exact constant-primer or identifier match. High-quality paired reads were merged with COPE v1.2.5, and unique nucleotide sequences were defined as clonotypes. MiTCR v1.1 was used to align the clonotypes against IMGT TRBV, TRBD and TRBJ reference segments. Only V-J combinations with frequency above 0.0001, covering roughly 99% of repertoires, were analysed. A TCS score was defined as the ratio of F50 (clonal expansion) to E x V (chaos), with BLOSUM62-based TCRdist applied between CDR3 peptides within each V-J. Welch's t-statistics and random forest reduced 500 to 550 V-J features to 13, which were used in a naive Bayes classifier (R e1071). The public reads were reprocessed in TCRdb via fastp at Q25 and MiXCR, keeping in-frame beta chains. One record per CDR3 amino acid sequence lists the most common genes and DNA. TCRdb's processing, not the study's, gives the V and J calls here. Within this sample are under 350,000 distinct CDR3 sequences, with 13% of them counted one time only. The ten largest account for 7% to 8.5% of the sample.

The CDR3, from cysteine to phenylalanine, totals 17 residues. Only CDR3 DNA is held: 51 bases, read in frame from base 1. CDR1 and CDR2, looked up from the germline V gene, are MNHNS and SASEGT. The germline V end is reduced by 4 bases and the J end by 1 base; junction bases left unmatched: 10. Remarks on this clonotype: The antigen this receptor binds is unknown. The input lacks base qualities; no much larger clone sits a single base away.

Hyperthyroidism patients were aged 18 to 65 years and newly diagnosed, with disease duration of less than 2 months. Any patient with an uncontrolled infection, another autoimmune disease, pregnancy or lactation was excluded. Diagnoses relied on clinical symptoms, serum thyroxine and TRAb, thyroid ultrasound and orbital computed tomography. For progressor patients, blood was drawn at the first diagnosis of hyperthyroidism, before any ophthalmopathy symptoms had appeared. Ficoll-Paque density gradient centrifugation was used to isolate PBMCs from under 11 ml of fresh peripheral blood. Progressor patients were initially diagnosed with Graves' hyperthyroidism and developed ophthalmopathy during follow-up. Trizol reagent was used to extract total RNA, and RNA quality was then checked on an Agilent 2100 Bioanalyzer.

The chain is encoded by TRBV6-1 joined to TRBJ2-1; a stretch of 7 junction bases matches TRBD2. Sequenced material: blood. The receptor's source is a young woman with Graves' hyperthyroidism that later progressed to Graves' ophthalmopathy. The DNA is TGTGCCAGCAGTGCCCTTCCAAGCGGGATATCCTACAATGAGCAGTTCTTC. Its coded protein is CASSALPSGISYNEQFF.